This T cell receptor (beta chain) originates from a study of blood T cell repertoires in COVID-19. Study overall: Specimens from acute and convalescent COVID-19 originated in the United States, Italy and Spain.

The CDR3 is 14 residues long. The germline gives CDR1 SEHNR, CDR2 FQNEAQ (reference sequence). J gave up 8 bases and V 3 bases, and 8 bases lay outside the gene matches. In the original analysis: From reference gene primer amplification, estimates of nucleated cell counts were derived. The table came from immunoSEQ multiplex PCR; TCRdb's copy has only in-frame clones and leaves some out. V, J and clone size are taken as reported in that table, and D and trimming were inferred from the DNA itself. This table has about 11,000 clones, 85% to 90% appearing once. The receptor comes from a human donor in a cohort sampled during active COVID-19. Material: peripheral blood. The J gene is TRBJ1-2, the V gene TRBV7-9; 8 bases line up with TRBD1. CDR3 sequence (DNA): TGTGCCAGCAGCTTGGGCCAGGGGGCGCGGGGCTACACCTTC. Protein product: CASSLGQGARGYTF.